This T cell receptor beta chain appears in the sequencing data of a study of shared clonotypes between healthy human individuals. General study points: Among non-shared clonotypes, generation probabilities were lower than among those shared by all four donors. Naive CD4 clonotypes were shared across several donors at around 5.4%.

With regard to this clone: The antigen remains unidentified.

The CDR3 loop spans 14 amino acids. Germline CDR1 and CDR2: LNHDA and SQIVND (reference sequence). Trimming took 10 bases from V and 5 from J, leaving 18 bases between them. Deep was the level used in running the assay. Each PCR replicate from the sorted subsets contained about 200 ng DNA, which is about 30,000 T cell genomes. The table came from immunoSEQ multiplex PCR; TCRdb's copy has only in-frame clones and leaves some out. The sample records some 690,000 clones, 90% being singletons. The sequencing input was memory CD8+ T cells from PBMCs. Regarding subset: CD45RO+ cells pooled with CCR7-negative TemRA cells. V is TRBV19 and J is TRBJ2-1, with a possible D match to TRBD2 (6 bases). The receptor comes from a man aged 18 to 30 in good health. Some clones in this sample may be carry-over from other donors' samples. The CDR3 is CATELGGPNNEQFF. DNA of the CDR3: TGTGCCACCGAACTCGGAGGGCCTAACAATGAGCAGTTCTTC.